These 21 T cell receptor beta chains came from one sample sequenced in a study of cytomegalovirus exposure and HLA in healthy donors. Primers for the PCR totalled 60 Vbeta and 13 Jbeta. Repertoires were generated with immunoSEQ multiplex PCR, while TCRdb's copy carries only in-frame clones and drops some. The top ten hold 2% to 2.5% of the sample, which has about 270,000 clones, about 75% seen once. Input material: PBMCs. The receptors shown here come from a female donor in good health and CMV-seronegative.

The chain uses TRBV29-1 and TRBJ2-3; 7 bases map to TRBD2. Germline values: CDR1 SQVTM, CDR2 ANQGSEA. Germline trimming cut 1 base from V and 2 bases from J; bases unmatched to any gene: 9. This CDR3 region has 16 residues. This CDR3 is CSVEVNLGTITDTQYF. CDR3 nucleotide sequence: TGCAGCGTTGAAGTCAATCTGGGGACTATCACAGATACGCAGTATTTT.

The rearrangement uses TRBV21-1 and TRBJ2-5; TRBD1 is taken as the D call from the table, unchecked against the DNA. The J call may be in error: the DNA end matches TRBJ2-7 better. TRBV21-1 is a pseudogene locus. CDR3 length: 15 residues. This chain's CDR3 is CASSNNGQGSYEQYF. The CDR3, as DNA: TGTGCCAGCAGCAATAACGGGCAGGGGTCCTACGAGCAGTACTTC.

The chain carries TRBV2 and TRBJ1-1; 8 nucleotides match TRBD1. This CDR3 is built from 13 residues. Trimming at V came to 7 bases and at J to 5 bases, leaving 6 bases not matched to a gene. Looked up from germline, CDR1 is SNHLY and CDR2 is FYNNEI. CDR3 bases: TGTGCCAGCAAAGACAGGGGACCTACTGAAGCTTTCTTT. It is translated as CASKDRGPTEAFF.

CDR3 nucleotide sequence: TGTGCCAGTAGTGACGGGACTAGCGGGCATAATGAGCAGTTCTTC. This encodes CASSDGTSGHNEQFF. This chain connects TRBV19 to TRBJ2-1, with TRBD2 matching over 12 bases. The CDR3 is 15 amino acids. V gave up 5 bases and J gave up 7 bases; unmatched junction bases: 6. The germline CDR1 and CDR2 sequences are LNHDA and SQIVND (reference sequence).

V usage is TRBV7-2 and J usage is TRBJ2-5; TRBD2 aligns across 7 bases. The CDR3 consists of 13 residues. Germline V gene sequence: CDR1 SGHTA, CDR2 FQGNSA. V was clipped by 5 bases and J by 4 bases; unmatched bases: 4. The CDR3 DNA follows: TGTGCCAGCAGCGTCATAGCGGGAGAGACCCAGTACTTC. Protein: CASSVIAGETQYF.

The chain combines TRBV5-6 with TRBJ1-3; 9 bases are a match to TRBD1. The V gene's germline CDR1 is SGHDT and CDR2 YYEEEE. V trimming: 1 base; J trimming: 0 bases; junction bases outside the gene matches: 8. The CDR3 runs to 18 residues. CDR3 amino acids: CASSLTPGTGFSGNTIYF. DNA of the CDR3: TGTGCCAGCAGCTTGACCCCCGGGACAGGGTTCTCTGGAAACACCATATATTTT. The whole variable domain, filled in from reference TRBV5-6 and TRBJ1-3, reads DAGVTQSPTHLIKTRGQQVTLRCSPKSGHDTVSWYQQALGQGPQFIFQYYEEEERQRGNFPDRFSGHQFPNYSSELNVNALLLGDSALYLCASSLTPGTGFSGNTIYFGEGSWLTVV.

This clone appeared a few times. This chain joins TRBV11-2 and TRBJ2-1, with 8 bases matching TRBD1. CDR3 size: 16 residues. In germline, CDR1 is SGHAT, CDR2 FQNNGV. V lost 1 base and J lost 4; bases outside the gene matches: 6. For the CDR3, the DNA is TGTGCCAGCAGCTTAGTCCGGGACAGGCGATACAATGAGCAGTTCTTC. Amino acids: CASSLVRDRRYNEQFF.

The chain has TRBV21-1 and TRBJ2-5; the table's D call TRBD2 went unverified against the DNA. TRBV21-1 is marked as a pseudogene. The CDR3 runs to 11 residues. CDR3 DNA sequence: TGTGCCAGGACGGGGGGAGAGACCCAGTACTTC. This codes for CARTGGETQYF.

The chain uses TRBV10-3 and TRBJ1-3; a weak D match, TRBD1 (5 bases). V lost 6 bases and J 3 bases, leaving 12 bases between the germline ends. Germline V lookup: CDR1 ENHRY, CDR2 SYGVKD. The CDR3 totals 14 residues. The DNA for the CDR3 is TGTGCCATCAGAGGGGAAGTCGGTGGAAACACCATATATTTT. This sequence encodes CAIRGEVGGNTIYF.

The chain combines TRBV5-1 with TRBJ2-7, with TRBD2 identical over 10 bases. Germline CDR1 reads SGHRS; CDR2 reads YFSETQ. With 0 bases clipped from V and 5 bases from J, the junction kept 8 bases outside the gene matches. This CDR3 region has 16 residues. The CDR3: CASSLESGRAQNEQYF. In DNA, the CDR3 is TGCGCCAGCAGCTTGGAAAGCGGGAGGGCCCAGAACGAGCAGTACTTC.

This clone has only a few counts. The chain recombines TRBV18 with TRBJ2-5; D call uncertain. Germline V CDR1 and CDR2: KGHSH, LQKENI. This CDR3 has 11 residues. V lost 3 bases, J lost 5 bases, and 4 bases lay in between. The CDR3 DNA follows: TGTGCCAGCTCACCCGGGGAGACCCAGTACTTC. Its protein product is CASSPGETQYF. Together with reference TRBV18 and TRBJ2-5, the CDR3 gives the full variable domain: NAGVMQNPRHLVRRRGQEARLRCSPMKGHSHVYWYRQLPEEGLKFMVYLQKENIIDESGMPKERFSAEFPKEGPSILRIQQVVRGDSAAYFCASSPGETQYFGPGTRLLVL.

V and J are TRBV9 and TRBJ2-2; tentatively, D is TRBD1 (5 bases). The germline gives CDR1 SGDLS, CDR2 YYNGEE. The CDR3 loop spans 14 amino acids. The V and J ends lost 1 base and 5 bases respectively, with 9 bases between them. DNA of the CDR3: TGTGCCAGCAGCGTAAATTCAGGGACCGGGGAGCTGTTTTTT. Encoded protein: CASSVNSGTGELFF.

This clone was picked up a small number of times. CDR3 nucleotides: TGTGCCAGTAGTACGGAGTTAGGCTACGAGCAGTACTTC. Its protein is CASSTELGYEQYF. The chain has TRBV19 and TRBJ2-7; no clear D. Per germline, CDR1 LNHDA and CDR2 SQIVND (reference sequence). The germline V and J ends were trimmed by 4 bases and 3 bases, with 10 bases remaining between them. This CDR3 has 13 amino acids.

This clone was seen a single time. V is TRBV4-1 and J is TRBJ1-4; TRBD1 might be the D (5 bases). Germline assignment: CDR1 MGHRA and CDR2 YSYEKL. The CDR3 loop spans 15 amino acids. Trimming shortened V by 6 bases and J by 10 bases, and 21 bases separated the two germline ends. The CDR3 coding sequence is TGCGCCAGCAGACCCGGGGTGACGGGGGAGGTAAAACTGTTTTTT. It specifies CASRPGVTGEVKLFF.

V usage is TRBV6-5 and J usage is TRBJ2-5, with TRBD1 matching 7 bases. The germline V gene has CDR1 MNHEY and CDR2 SVGAGI. With V trimmed by 8 bases and J by 5 bases, 5 bases remained unmatched. This CDR3 contains 12 residues. CDR3 sequence: CASVRGSETQYF. The CDR3 bases are TGTGCCAGCGTCAGGGGGTCGGAGACCCAGTACTTC.

The CDR3 here is CASSEGTGPGYGYTF. Here the CDR3 DNA reads TGTGCCAGCAGTGAGGGGACAGGGCCGGGCTATGGCTACACCTTC. This chain connects TRBV6-1 to TRBJ1-2; the match to TRBD1 covers 9 bases. After removal of 3 bases from V and 4 bases from J, the junction contained 6 bases not matched to a gene. CDR3 length equals 15 residues. Germline assignment: CDR1 MNHNS and CDR2 SASEGT.

This rearrangement joins TRBV30 to TRBJ2-1; D is possibly TRBD2 (5 bases). The germline gives CDR1 GTSNPN, CDR2 SVGIG (reference sequence). The CDR3 totals 12 residues. CDR3 sequence: CVGALIFNEQFF. For the CDR3, the DNA is TGTGTGGGAGCCCTTATTTTCAATGAGCAGTTCTTC.

The V and J genes are TRBV2 and TRBJ2-5; D gene ambiguous. Judging by the DNA end, TRBJ2-7 fits better; the J call may be wrong. Germline V lookup: CDR1 SNHLY, CDR2 FYNNEI. The CDR3 is 11 residues long. The CDR3, as DNA: TGTGCCAGCAGCCCTTCCTACGAGCAGTACTTC. As protein: CASSPSYEQYF.

Of note for this clone: Other DNA sequences of this sample code for an identical CDR3. This sequence joins TRBV5-1 and TRBJ2-1; the D gene is possibly TRBD2 (5 bases). The CDR3 spans 15 residues. CDR1 is SGHRS, CDR2 YFSETQ, per germline. The V gene lost 0 bases and the J gene lost 0 bases, with 7 bases spanning the gap. The chain's CDR3 is CASSLEAGSYNEQFF. The CDR3 coding sequence is TGCGCCAGCAGCTTGGAGGCGGGCTCCTACAATGAGCAGTTCTTC.

The rearrangement links TRBV14 to TRBJ2-1, with TRBD2 matching 10 bases. With 3 bases clipped from V and 7 bases from J, the junction kept 12 bases outside the gene matches. The germline gives CDR1 SGHDN, CDR2 FVKESK. This CDR3 has 17 residues. CDR3 in DNA: TGTGCCAGCAGCCACTCACTGAGCGGGAGGGCCTTAAATGAGCAGTTCTTC. This sequence encodes CASSHSLSGRALNEQFF.

The chain recombines TRBV28 with TRBJ1-5; 7 bases line up with TRBD1. The CDR3 sequence is 17 residues long. The germline V gene encodes CDR1 MDHEN and CDR2 SYDVKM. V lost 4 bases, J lost 0 bases, and 9 bases stayed unmatched. CDR3 amino acids: CASSSRDRPYSNQPQHF. DNA for the CDR3: TGTGCCAGCAGTTCAAGGGACAGACCGTATAGCAATCAGCCCCAGCATTTT.